This TCR beta chain was retrieved from a study of glioma-infiltrating T cells. This clonotype was seen repeatedly, ten times or more. This CDR3 comprises 16 residues. After removal of 4 bases from V and 5 bases from J, the junction contained 8 bases not matched to a gene. Germline V lookup: CDR1 MDHEN, CDR2 SYDVKM. TCR alpha and beta CDR3 regions were amplified from RNA using iRepertoire nested multiplex PCR. TCRdb itself ran the multiplex PCR reads through MiXCR, one entry per CDR3 protein. The data contain about 380,000 distinct CDR3 sequences, more than 35% of them singletons. The receptor's source is a human donor with low-grade glioma or glioblastoma, undergoing nonglioma brain surgery, or in good health (not recorded which). V and J are TRBV28 and TRBJ2-7, with TRBD2 matching over 13 bases. The sequenced sample consisted of glioma tissue, nonneoplastic brain tissue, or PBMCs (not recorded which). CDR3 DNA sequence: TGTGCCAGCAGTTCATTGACTAGCGGGAGGTTGGACGAGCAGTACTTC. Its protein product is CASSSLTSGRLDEQYF. The entire variable domain, with the rest obtained from reference TRBV28 and TRBJ2-7, is as follows: DVKVTQSSRYLVKRTGEKVFLECVQDMDHENMFWYRQDPGLGLRLIYFSYDVKMKEKGDIPEGYSVSREKKERFSLILESASTNQTSMYLCASSSLTSGRLDEQYFGPGTRLTVT.